This TCR beta chain was identified during a study of T cells in tumors after PD-1 blockade. In the study overall: Daily vismodegib 150 mg continued in a subset of anti-PD-1-treated patients.

Broader study findings: About 40% of tumor TCR clonotypes were also found in blood.

The data were produced by immunoSEQ multiplex PCR, yet TCRdb's version contains in-frame clones alone and is incomplete. Among approximately 6,100 clones listed, roughly four fifths were seen once. The ends were cut back, 6 bases at V and 8 bases at J, with 16 bases in the middle. The CDR3 contains 13 residues. CDR1 and CDR2 from the germline V gene are SNHLY and FYNNEI. On this clone: The antigen remains undetermined.

The chain couples TRBV2 to TRBJ1-2, with D possibly matching TRBD1 (5 bases). Sequenced material: PBMCs, taken after anti-PD-1 therapy. The receptor was isolated from a human donor with advanced basal cell or squamous cell carcinoma (not recorded which). The DNA of the CDR3 is TGTGCCAGCAGCGCAGGGTGGGCGCGGGGCTACACCTTC. It encodes CASSAGWARGYTF.